The entry below describes one T cell receptor beta chain. The antigen is undetermined. Sequencing used immunoSEQ multiplex PCR; TCRdb keeps in-frame clones, though not all of them. The sample holds roughly 120,000 clones, roughly 85% seen once. This sample is part of a study of T cell responses to AZD1222 COVID-19 vaccine. The study, taken as a whole, reports: With two AZD1222 doses given, Spike-specific TCR breadth and depth both rose. Baseline serology detected seropositivity in only a handful of AZD1222 recipients. After the peak T cell response, and only then, were repertoires sampled. In the spike-specific TCR repertoire, nearly half reportedly target unmutated variant regions.

Germline V gene data show CDR1 as KGHDR and CDR2 as SFDVKD. Trimming pared 4 bases from V and 4 bases from J, leaving 15 bases between. The CDR3 runs to 16 residues. The chain couples TRBV24-1 to TRBJ2-2, with unresolved D. This sequence was found in an adult who received the AZD1222 COVID-19 vaccine. Sequenced here: peripheral blood, sampled 28 days after the second AZD1222 dose. The CDR3 is CATSDSGPQRTGELFF. CDR3 in DNA: TGTGCCACCAGTGACTCGGGCCCCCAGCGCACCGGGGAGCTGTTTTTT.